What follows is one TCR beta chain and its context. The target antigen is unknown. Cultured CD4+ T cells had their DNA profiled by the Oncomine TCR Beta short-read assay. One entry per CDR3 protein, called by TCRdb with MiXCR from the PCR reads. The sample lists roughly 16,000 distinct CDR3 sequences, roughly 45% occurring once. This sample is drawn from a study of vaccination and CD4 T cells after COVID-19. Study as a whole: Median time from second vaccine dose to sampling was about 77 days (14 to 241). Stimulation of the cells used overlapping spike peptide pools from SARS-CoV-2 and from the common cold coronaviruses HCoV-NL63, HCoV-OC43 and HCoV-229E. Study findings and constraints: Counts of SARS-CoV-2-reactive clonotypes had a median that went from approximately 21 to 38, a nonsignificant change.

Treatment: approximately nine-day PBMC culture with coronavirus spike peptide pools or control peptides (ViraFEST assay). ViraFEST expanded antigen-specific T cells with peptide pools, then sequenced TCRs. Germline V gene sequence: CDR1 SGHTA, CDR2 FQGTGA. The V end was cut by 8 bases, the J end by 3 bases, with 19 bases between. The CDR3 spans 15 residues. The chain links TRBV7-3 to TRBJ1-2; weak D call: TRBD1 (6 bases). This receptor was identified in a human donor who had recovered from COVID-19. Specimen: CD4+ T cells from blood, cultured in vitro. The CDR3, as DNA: TGTGCCAGCCGCCTGGGCAGGGGAGTGGACTATGGCTACACCTTC. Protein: CASRLGRGVDYGYTF.